The 18 T cell receptor beta chains below were found in one sample sequenced in a study of blood T cell repertoires in COVID-19 (dated by TCRdb to the early 2020s). Library method: the immunoSEQ multiplex PCR assay. In its TCRdb copy, this immuneACCESS table keeps in-frame sequences only and misses some clones. Where compared with another copy, unresolved V genes explain less than half of these, and the others have no known cause. For this sample the table gives about 88,000 clones, of which 86% were detected only once. The ten largest account for around a quarter of the sample. Sequenced input: peripheral blood. The source is a human donor in a cohort sampled during active COVID-19.

The V call is TRBV11-2, the J call TRBJ1-1; 7 bases align to TRBD1. This CDR3 has 15 amino acids. CDR1 SGHAT and CDR2 FQNNGV come from the germline V gene. After removal of 5 bases from V and 4 bases from J, the junction contained 10 bases not matched to a gene. DNA of the CDR3: TGTGCCAGCAGCCCGGGACAGTTCGCGGGCACTGAAGCTTTCTTT. It translates to CASSPGQFAGTEAFF.

The rearrangement uses TRBV27 and TRBJ1-6; D unresolved. V lost 3 bases and J 12 bases, leaving 15 bases between the germline ends. Germline lookup yields CDR1 MNHEY and CDR2 SMNVEV (reference sequence). The CDR3 sequence is 14 residues long. The CDR3 loop reads CASSFFGSDLPLHF. The CDR3 coding sequence is TGTGCCAGCAGTTTTTTCGGGAGCGACCTACCCCTCCACTTT.

The chain recombines TRBV5-6 with TRBJ2-7; D ambiguous. Trimming took 0 bases from V and 4 from J, leaving 11 bases between them. The germline V gene encodes CDR1 SGHDT and CDR2 YYEEEE. The CDR3 has 14 amino acids. This CDR3 is CASSLAEFRYEQYF. CDR3 DNA sequence: TGTGCCAGCAGCTTGGCGGAATTCAGGTACGAGCAGTACTTC.

The V and J genes are TRBV9 and TRBJ2-6; possible D gene TRBD2, 7 bases. The CDR3 has 15 residues. Trimming took off 2 bases at V and 2 bases at J, with 8 bases between the two ends. Germline CDR1 and CDR2: SGDLS and YYNGEE. CDR3 loop: CASSVGGPGANVLTF. The CDR3 DNA is TGTGCCAGCAGCGTGGGGGGGCCTGGGGCCAACGTCCTGACTTTC.

This clone was recorded only once. The chain is built from TRBV5-1 and TRBJ2-7; D is possibly TRBD2 (5 bases). Per germline, CDR1 SGHRS and CDR2 YFSETQ. The CDR3 covers 14 residues. V was shortened by 2 bases and J by 2 bases, with 11 bases between the two germline ends. The CDR3, as DNA: TGCGCCAGCAGCTTACTAGGGTCGACCTACGAGCAGTACTTC. Its protein is CASSLLGSTYEQYF.

The rearrangement joins TRBV5-1 to TRBJ2-6; 8 nucleotides agree with TRBD1. The CDR3 is 18 residues long. Germline V CDR1 and CDR2: SGHRS, YFSETQ. The V gene end was trimmed by 3 bases and the J gene end by 0 bases; junction bases not matched to a gene: 8. DNA for the CDR3: TGCGCCAGCAGCTCTAGACAGGGGATGTTCTCTGGGGCCAACGTCCTGACTTTC. Translated, it gives CASSSRQGMFSGANVLTF. Full variable domain (rest looked up from reference TRBV5-1 and TRBJ2-6): KAGVTQTPRYLIKTRGQQVTLSCSPISGHRSVSWYQQTPGQGLQFLFEYFSETQRNKGNFPGRFSGRQFSNSRSEMNVSTLELGDSALYLCASSSRQGMFSGANVLTFGAGSRLTVL.

This clone was detected only a few times. Other DNA sequences of this sample code for an identical CDR3. This rearrangement joins TRBV4-3 to TRBJ2-5, with 10 bases aligning to TRBD2. The V gene end was trimmed by 1 base and the J gene end by 5 bases; junction bases not matched to a gene: 7. Germline CDR1 LGHNA, CDR2 YSLEER. CDR3 length: 16 amino acids. CDR3 residues: CASSQGLAGAGETQYF. CDR3 DNA sequence: TGCGCCAGCAGCCAAGGTCTAGCGGGGGCGGGGGAGACCCAGTACTTC.

The table lists this clone with a few counts. The V call is TRBV14, the J call TRBJ2-4; 10 bases are a match to TRBD1. Germline V gene data show CDR1 as SGHDN and CDR2 as FVKESK. The CDR3 spans 16 residues. V was pared by 3 bases and J by 6 bases, with 8 bases of the junction left unmatched. This chain's CDR3 is CASSQKPGQGSNIQYF. The CDR3 nucleotides read TGTGCCAGCAGCCAGAAACCGGGACAGGGGTCAAACATTCAGTACTTC.

The gene calls are TRBV19 and TRBJ1-2; a weak D match, TRBD1 (5 bases). CDR3 size: 13 residues. The V gene's germline CDR1 is LNHDA and CDR2 SQIVND (reference sequence). V lost 5 bases to trimming and J lost 2 bases, with 9 bases between them. CDR3 in DNA: TGTGCCAGTAGTCAGACAGAGAACTATGGCTACACCTTC. Protein sequence: CASSQTENYGYTF.

The rearrangement links TRBV21-1 to TRBJ1-5; the table gives TRBD1 as D, unverified against the DNA. TRBV21-1 is deemed a pseudogene. This CDR3 is built from 15 residues. The CDR3 region has the DNA TGTGCCATCACTTGGGGTGCCAGGGCCAATCAGCCCCAGCATTTT. This encodes CAITWGARANQPQHF.

This clone was seen a few times. This chain uses TRBV5-4 with TRBJ2-7; D might be TRBD2 (6 bases). The CDR3 extends over 14 amino acids. V lost 3 bases and J 1 base, leaving 11 bases between the germline ends. CDR1 is SGHNT and CDR2 is YYREEE in the germline V gene (reference sequence). CDR3 nucleotide sequence: TGTGCCAGCAGCTCGGGGACTGGATCCTACGAGCAGTACTTC. Protein: CASSSGTGSYEQYF. The variable domain in full, completed from reference TRBV5-4 and TRBJ2-7, reads ETGVTQSPTHLIKTRGQQVTLRCSSQSGHNTVSWYQQALGQGPQFIFQYYREEENGRGNFPPRFSGLQFPNYSSELNVNALELDDSALYLCASSSGTGSYEQYFGPGTRLTVT.

A word on this clone: Sequence at one end of the junction differs from germline and may be a read error. The V and J genes are TRBV7-2 and TRBJ2-2; perhaps TRBD1 as D (5 bases). This CDR3 region has 14 residues. Germline V gene data show CDR1 as SGHTA and CDR2 as FQGNSA. CDR3 bases: TGTGCCAGCAGCTTTAAGGGGAACTCCGGGGAGCTGTTTTTT. Its protein is CASSFKGNSGELFF.

This chain connects TRBV7-9 to TRBJ2-5, with TRBD1 identical over 9 bases. V lost 1 base and J lost 5; bases outside the gene matches: 5. Germline CDR1 reads SEHNR; CDR2 reads FQNEAQ (reference sequence). This CDR3 is 15 amino acids long. Written as DNA, the CDR3 is TGTGCCAGCAGCTTAGGGGACAGGGTAGGGGAGACCCAGTACTTC. This gives the protein CASSLGDRVGETQYF. Drawing the rest from reference TRBV7-9 and TRBJ2-5, the complete variable domain is DTGVSQNPRHKITKRGQNVTFRCDPISEHNRLYWYRQTLGQGPEFLTYFQNEAQLEKSRLLSDRFSAERPKGSFSTLEIQRTEQGDSAMYLCASSLGDRVGETQYFGPGTRLLVL.

This chain joins TRBV30 and TRBJ1-3; no clear D gene. CDR3 length equals 16 residues. Germline lookup yields CDR1 GTSNPN and CDR2 SVGIG (reference sequence). Trimming took off 3 bases at V and 0 bases at J, with 15 bases between the two ends. The CDR3 reads CAWRARRGPSGNTIYF. The CDR3, as DNA: TGTGCCTGGAGGGCCCGCCGCGGTCCCTCTGGAAACACCATATATTTT.

This clone was recorded once. This chain joins TRBV5-1 and TRBJ2-7; TRBD1 aligns across 8 bases. The germline V gene encodes CDR1 SGHRS and CDR2 YFSETQ. The CDR3 loop spans 16 amino acids. The J segment lost 1 base and the V segment lost 0 bases, leaving 6 bases of the junction unmatched. The CDR3 region has the DNA TGCGCCAGCAGCTTGGGGCAGGGGGCACTATCCTACGAGCAGTACTTC. Translation: CASSLGQGALSYEQYF.

There are a few counts of this clone. V gene TRBV5-4 combines with J gene TRBJ2-7, with D tentatively TRBD2 (5 bases). This CDR3 comprises 12 residues. CDR1 SGHNT and CDR2 YYREEE come from the germline V gene (reference sequence). V gave up 3 bases and J gave up 7 bases, with 11 bases separating them. CDR3 residues: CASSSPTGEQYF. The CDR3 DNA reads TGTGCCAGCAGCTCCCCGACGGGGGAGCAGTACTTC.

This clone was counted only a few times. The chain couples TRBV7-9 to TRBJ1-5, with D perhaps TRBD1 (5 bases). The germline V gene has CDR1 SEHNR and CDR2 FQNEAQ (reference sequence). Trimming stripped 6 bases from V and 6 bases from J, with 12 bases between. CDR3 length: 13 amino acids. The CDR3 nucleotides read TGTGCCAGCAGTCCAGGGTTAGCTCAGCCCCAGCATTTT. This codes for CASSPGLAQPQHF.

V and J are TRBV5-4 and TRBJ2-5; TRBD2 matches at 7 bases. V trimming: 5 bases; J trimming: 4 bases; junction bases outside the gene matches: 11. CDR1 and CDR2 from the germline V gene are SGHNT and YYREEE (reference sequence). This CDR3 region has 15 residues. DNA of the CDR3: TGTGCCAGCAGTTCGAGTGGCGGGGGAGGAGAGACCCAGTACTTC. Translated, it gives CASSSSGGGGETQYF.